This T cell receptor beta chain derives from a study of cytomegalovirus exposure and HLA in healthy donors. Study results and limitations: Cytomegalovirus-associated status was assigned to 150 to 200 TCR beta chains.

This PCR relied on a set of 60 Vbeta primers and 13 Jbeta primers. Some clones are missing from TCRdb's copy, which holds only in-frame ones; the method was immunoSEQ multiplex PCR. The profile shows about 110,000 clones, 60% to 80% of them singletons. Worth noting for this clone: The antigen remains undetermined.

Germline CDR1 reads LGHNA; CDR2 reads YSLEER. The CDR3 runs to 15 residues. Trimming at V came to 4 bases and at J to 2 bases, leaving 3 bases not matched to a gene. The chain couples TRBV4-3 to TRBJ2-3; 10 nucleotides align to TRBD1. Sequencing used PBMCs. This receptor was obtained from a boy aged 5-17 years in good health and CMV-seronegative. This CDR3 reads CASSPGQGSTDTQYF. As DNA, the CDR3 is TGCGCCAGCAGCCCGGGACAGGGGTCCACAGATACGCAGTATTTT.